Listed below are T cell receptor beta chains from one sample, sequenced in a study of Ad26.COV2.S vaccination and SARS-CoV-2 variants. Profiled with immunoSEQ multiplex PCR; TCRdb holds only in-frame clones, not every one. In the table there are over 110,000 clones, approximately 90% of which are singletons. The specimen comprised peripheral blood, sampled after recovery from COVID-19. All receptors come from a human donor who had recovered from COVID-19. The CDR3 runs from the conserved cysteine through the conserved F or W. Each record gives: CDR3 protein, CDR3 DNA, V gene, clone size, J gene, D gene. A D gene is named only where the DNA matches it firmly. Clone size appears in some rows only: once, few, many, or a class for an expanded clone.

CDR3 protein: CASRAGARPNEKLFF
CDR3 DNA: TGTGCCAGCAGGGCGGGGGCCCGCCCTAATGAAAAACTGTTTTTT
V gene: TRBV7-9
clone size: NA
J gene: TRBJ1-4
D gene: NA

CDR3 protein: CSQTRGLADTQYF
CDR3 DNA: TGCAGCCAAACCAGGGGGCTCGCAGATACGCAGTATTTT
V gene: TRBV29-1
clone size: NA
J gene: TRBJ2-3
D gene: TRBD1

CDR3 protein: CASSQGQFTYEQYF
CDR3 DNA: TGCGCCAGCAGCCAGGGACAGTTTACCTACGAGCAGTACTTC
V gene: TRBV4-3
clone size: NA
J gene: TRBJ2-7
D gene: TRBD1

CDR3 protein: CASSQGLAGLHGVDTQYF
CDR3 DNA: TGCGCCAGCAGCCAGGGACTAGCGGGGCTTCACGGGGTAGATACGCAGTATTTT
V gene: TRBV5-1
clone size: NA
J gene: TRBJ2-3
D gene: TRBD2

CDR3 protein: CASSRTGGSGGYTF
CDR3 DNA: TGTGCCAGCAGCCGGACAGGGGGCTCAGGAGGCTACACCTTC
V gene: TRBV14
clone size: NA
J gene: TRBJ1-2
D gene: TRBD1

CDR3 protein: CASSPRDSNYGYTF
CDR3 DNA: TGTGCCAGCAGCCCTCGGGACAGTAACTATGGCTACACCTTC
V gene: TRBV7-8
clone size: NA
J gene: TRBJ1-2
D gene: TRBD1

CDR3 protein: CASSYGSSGAYNEQFF
CDR3 DNA: TGTGCCAGCAGTTATGGGTCGAGCGGAGCCTACAATGAGCAGTTCTTC
V gene: TRBV6-2/TRBV6-3
clone size: once
J gene: TRBJ2-1
D gene: NA

CDR3 protein: CASSSPWGSNSYEQYF
CDR3 DNA: TGTGCCAGCAGTTCTCCCTGGGGTAGCAACTCCTACGAGCAGTACTTC
V gene: TRBV28
clone size: NA
J gene: TRBJ2-7
D gene: NA

CDR3 protein: CASSPGDRGRIPNEKLFF
CDR3 DNA: TGTGCCAGCAGTCCCGGGGACAGGGGGCGAATCCCTAATGAAAAACTGTTTTTT
V gene: TRBV27
clone size: NA
J gene: TRBJ1-4
D gene: TRBD1

CDR3 protein: CASSLQGPSEQYF
CDR3 DNA: TGTGCCAGCAGCTTGCAGGGCCCCTCCGAGCAGTACTTC
V gene: TRBV5-8
clone size: NA
J gene: TRBJ2-7
D gene: NA

CDR3 protein: CASSGGVGYTF
CDR3 DNA: TGTGCCAGCAGTGGAGGGGTTGGCTACACCTTC
V gene: TRBV2
clone size: NA
J gene: TRBJ1-2
D gene: NA

CDR3 protein: CASSQGTGLAEETQYF
CDR3 DNA: TGTGCCAGCAGCCAAGGAACGGGACTAGCGGAAGAGACCCAGTACTTC
V gene: TRBV3-1/TRBV3-2
clone size: once
J gene: TRBJ2-5
D gene: TRBD2

CDR3 protein: CSARARNGYTF
CDR3 DNA: TGCAGTGCTAGAGCGCGTAATGGCTACACCTTC
V gene: TRBV20-1
clone size: NA
J gene: TRBJ1-2
D gene: NA

CDR3 protein: CASSSIAGLILSYEQYF
CDR3 DNA: TGTGCCAGCAGTTCGATCGCCGGATTAATTCTCTCCTACGAGCAGTACTTC
V gene: TRBV28
clone size: NA
J gene: TRBJ2-7
D gene: NA

CDR3 protein: CASSTSRDARRAFF
CDR3 DNA: TGTGCCAGCAGCACCAGCCGGGACGCCCGTCGGGCTTTCTTT
V gene: TRBV28
clone size: NA
J gene: TRBJ1-1
D gene: NA

CDR3 protein: CASSLTGPYQPQHF
CDR3 DNA: TGTGCCAGCAGTCTCACAGGGCCCTATCAGCCCCAGCATTTT
V gene: TRBV28
clone size: NA
J gene: TRBJ1-5
D gene: NA

CDR3 protein: CASSPDFLGENIQYF
CDR3 DNA: TGTGCCAGCAGCCCGGACTTTCTTGGGGAAAACATTCAGTACTTC
V gene: TRBV3-1/TRBV3-2
clone size: NA
J gene: TRBJ2-4
D gene: NA